The 10 T cell receptor beta chains below come from one sample, sequenced in a study of blood T cells in healthy people across ages. Then a second PCR, running roughly 6 to 11 cycles, was carried out with a sample-barcoded 5' primer and a J-beta primer mix. A single record per CDR3 protein comes from TCRdb applying MiXCR to the 5' RACE reads. In the table there are some 860,000 distinct CDR3 sequences, more than 50% of which are singletons. The specimen sequenced was blood. These receptor sequences come from a man in his forties or fifties in good health.

This chain uses TRBV28 with TRBJ2-1, with D possibly being TRBD2 (6 bases). V dropped 10 bases and J dropped 9 bases, with 19 bases sitting between them. The CDR3 spans 13 residues. Looked up from germline, CDR1 is MDHEN and CDR2 is SYDVKM. CDR3 amino acids: CATRDWVQGEQFF. DNA for the CDR3: TGTGCCACCAGGGACTGGGTACAAGGTGAGCAGTTCTTC. Supplemented by reference TRBV28 and TRBJ2-1, the full variable domain reads DVKVTQSSRYLVKRTGEKVFLECVQDMDHENMFWYRQDPGLGLRLIYFSYDVKMKEKGDIPEGYSVSREKKERFSLILESASTNQTSMYLCATRDWVQGEQFFGPGTRLTVL.

This clonotype has a handful of counts. This chain connects TRBV28 to TRBJ2-7; 7 nucleotides line up with TRBD2. The CDR3 consists of 15 residues. Germline V gives CDR1 MDHEN, CDR2 SYDVKM. With 9 bases clipped from V and 0 bases from J, the junction kept 11 bases outside the gene matches. The CDR3, as DNA: TGTGCCAGTCATAACCGGGACTACTCCTCCTACGAGCAGTACTTC. Protein sequence: CASHNRDYSSYEQYF. The full variable domain, its missing parts supplied by reference TRBV28 and TRBJ2-7, is DVKVTQSSRYLVKRTGEKVFLECVQDMDHENMFWYRQDPGLGLRLIYFSYDVKMKEKGDIPEGYSVSREKKERFSLILESASTNQTSMYLCASHNRDYSSYEQYFGPGTRLTVT.

The V gene is TRBV5-5, the J gene TRBJ2-3, with D unresolved. The ends were cut back, 2 bases at V and 8 bases at J, with 9 bases in the middle. Germline-derived CDR1 and CDR2 are SGHKS and YYEKEE (reference sequence). The CDR3 runs 12 residues. The CDR3 nucleotides are TGTGCCAGCAGCTTACCCGAACTTACGCAGTATTTT. The encoded protein is CASSLPELTQYF.

This chain joins TRBV7-3 and TRBJ2-3; maybe TRBD2 (6 bases). The CDR3 sequence is 16 residues long. CDR1 is SGHTA and CDR2 is FQGTGA in the germline V gene. V lost 0 bases and J lost 0, with 10 bases in between. CDR3: CASSLTFGGSTDTQYF. CDR3 DNA sequence: TGTGCCAGCAGCTTAACGTTCGGGGGTAGCACAGATACGCAGTATTTT.

This clonotype was counted a single time. The rearrangement uses TRBV5-5 and TRBJ2-3; 8 bases are shared with TRBD2. The trim removed 1 base at V and 6 bases at J, leaving 10 bases unmatched. The CDR3 spans 16 residues. Germline CDR1 reads SGHKS; CDR2 reads YYEKEE (reference sequence). The CDR3 DNA sequence: TGTGCCAGCAGCTTGAGGGTCGGGGGGGCCGTCGATACGCAGTATTTT. Translated: CASSLRVGGAVDTQYF.

The chain's CDR3 is CASSRTEQGTWTDTQYF. CDR3 sequence (DNA): TGTGCCAGCAGCAGGACAGAACAGGGGACGTGGACAGATACGCAGTATTTT. The chain carries TRBV5-5 and TRBJ2-3; TRBD1 agrees at 7 bases. The CDR3 extends over 17 amino acids. After removal of 4 bases from V and 3 bases from J, the junction contained 14 bases not matched to a gene. Germline loops: CDR1 SGHKS, CDR2 YYEKEE (reference sequence).

The chain is built from TRBV7-2 and TRBJ2-1; a possible D gene is TRBD2 (6 bases). Per the germline V gene, CDR1 is SGHTA and CDR2 is FQGNSA. Trimming removed 5 bases at V and 6 bases at J, with 17 bases between. The CDR3 spans 15 residues. The CDR3 DNA reads as TGTGCCAGCAGCCCCCGAGGGTATAGCGGCAATGAGCAGTTCTTC. Protein: CASSPRGYSGNEQFF. Using reference TRBV7-2 and TRBJ2-1 for the parts outside the CDR3, the full variable domain is GAGVSQSPSNKVTEKGKDVELRCDPISGHTALYWYRQSLGQGLEFLIYFQGNSAPDKSGLPSDRFSAERTGGSVSTLTIQRTQQEDSAVYLCASSPRGYSGNEQFFGPGTRLTVL.

This clonotype has a handful of counts. CDR3 in amino acids: CASSLRDAKRETQYF. DNA of the CDR3: TGTGCCAGCAGTTTGAGGGACGCCAAAAGGGAGACCCAGTACTTC. This chain connects TRBV28 to TRBJ2-5; D is tentatively TRBD1 or TRBD2 (5 bases each). The CDR3 is 15 amino acids. V was pared by 3 bases and J by 5 bases, with 16 bases between. CDR1 is MDHEN and CDR2 is SYDVKM in the germline V gene.

CDR3 amino acids: CASSPLPGDGVKDTQYF. CDR3 coding DNA: TGCGCCAGCAGCCCACTCCCCGGAGACGGCGTTAAAGATACGCAGTATTTT. The chain employs TRBV5-1 and TRBJ2-3; D is unclear. Germline values: CDR1 SGHRS, CDR2 YFSETQ. V lost 4 bases to trimming and J lost 5 bases, with 23 bases between them. The CDR3 sequence is 17 residues long.

The chain links TRBV6-5 to TRBJ2-5; 8 bases align to TRBD2. The closer fit of TRBJ2-7 to the DNA end suggests the J call may be wrong. Germline assignment: CDR1 MNHEY and CDR2 SVGAGI. The CDR3 spans 14 residues. CDR3 sequence (DNA): TGTGCCAGCAGTTACACTAGCGGAAACTACGAGCAGTACTTC. Translation gives CASSYTSGNYEQYF.